The present TCR beta chain was sequenced within a study of cytomegalovirus exposure and HLA in healthy donors. Study-wide results and caveats: Reported performance of the classifier showed diagnosis of cytomegalovirus status with high specificity and sensitivity. As confirmed in vitro, three CMV-associated chains were specific for CMV antigens.

The CDR3 extends over 11 amino acids. The V gene lost 3 bases and the J gene lost 3 bases, with 3 bases spanning the gap. Germline-derived CDR1 and CDR2 are SGHTA and FQGNSA. Note on this clone: Its matching antigen is unknown.

Healthy donors of bone marrow made up the group. CMV serostatus data were not documented for this donor. Primers: 60 Vbeta forward and 13 Jbeta reverse. The table came from immunoSEQ multiplex PCR; TCRdb's copy has only in-frame clones and leaves some out. The sample shows about 120,000 clones, 74% of them seen only once. This clonotype originated in a human donor in good health. This chain connects TRBV7-2 to TRBJ2-7; the D is unclear. Material: PBMCs. The CDR3 spells CASSLSYEQYF. CDR3 DNA: TGTGCCAGCAGCTTGAGCTACGAGCAGTACTTC.